This T cell receptor (beta chain) was captured in a study of blood T cell repertoires in COVID-19. Overall study: Collection of acute and convalescent COVID-19 samples took place in the United States, Italy and Spain. Nucleic acid was either cDNA or gDNA, and it came from T cells, B-cell-depleted T cells, or PBMCs.

The V end lost 6 bases, the J end lost 3 bases, and 14 bases lay between the germline ends. CDR3 size: 14 residues. Germline CDR1 is SNHLY and CDR2 is FYNNEI. In the original analysis: Reference gene primer amplification yielded estimated nucleated cell counts. The method was immunoSEQ multiplex PCR; TCRdb's version includes in-frame clones alone and lacks a portion of them. V, J and clone size were drawn from that table, and D and trimming were deduced from the DNA. The sample includes about 270,000 clones, around four fifths of them seen just once. The TCR sequence derives from an elderly man with acute or convalescent COVID-19. The chain uses TRBV2 and TRBJ2-5; unclear D gene. The sequencing sample was made of peripheral blood. The DNA for the CDR3 is TGTGCCAGCAGGCCCGGGTCGAAGAAAGAGACCCAGTACTTC. It is translated as CASRPGSKKETQYF. Supplemented by reference TRBV2 and TRBJ2-5, the full variable domain reads EPEVTQTPSHQVTQMGQEVILRCVPISNHLYFYWYRQILGQKVEFLVSFYNNEISEKSEIFDDQFSVERPDGSNFTLKIRSTKLEDSAMYFCASRPGSKKETQYFGPGTRLLVL.